The 15 T cell receptor beta chains listed next were all sequenced from one sample in a study of T cells expressing NK-cell markers. Each CDR3 protein gets one entry in TCRdb, which reprocessed the 5' RACE reads and gives no DNA. Its table lists 250,000 to 300,000 distinct CDR3 sequences. The sample consisted of blood T cells: a sorted CD56 or NKG2C T cell subset, CD4+ or CD8+ T cells, or bulk PBMC T cells (not recorded which). The receptors stem from a man in his late teens or twenties in good health.

This rearrangement joins TRBV7-9 to TRBJ1-1. CDR3 length: 11 residues. The V gene's germline CDR1 is SEHNR and CDR2 FQNEAQ (reference sequence). The CDR3: CASSLVEEAFF. The entire variable domain, with the rest obtained from reference TRBV7-9 and TRBJ1-1, is as follows: DTGVSQNPRHKITKRGQNVTFRCDPISEHNRLYWYRQTLGQGPEFLTYFQNEAQLEKSRLLSDRFSAERPKGSFSTLEIQRTEQGDSAMYLCASSLVEEAFFGQGTRLTVV.

This chain connects TRBV20-1 to TRBJ1-5; TCRdb proposes TRBD1, but this gene call is untestable without DNA. Looked up from germline, CDR1 is DFQATT and CDR2 is SNEGSKA (reference sequence). The CDR3 loop spans 14 amino acids. CDR3 amino acids: CSASGGTGMKPQHF.

The chain uses TRBV28 and TRBJ1-5; without DNA, the TCRdb call of TRBD1 cannot be checked. The CDR3 covers 15 residues. Per the germline V gene, CDR1 is MDHEN and CDR2 is SYDVKM. This CDR3 reads CASLPWGALGQPQHF.

This chain connects TRBV5-4 to TRBJ2-7; without DNA, the TCRdb call of TRBD2 cannot be checked. The germline gives CDR1 SGHNT, CDR2 YYREEE (reference sequence). The CDR3 covers 15 residues. The CDR3 sequence is CASSREGSGTYEQYF.

The chain recombines TRBV20-1 with TRBJ2-1; with no DNA, the TCRdb D assignment of TRBD1 cannot be verified. Germline CDR1 reads DFQATT; CDR2 reads SNEGSKA (reference sequence). The CDR3 is 15 amino acids. This CDR3 is CSARVQGAPSNEQFF.

V gene TRBV5-1 combines with J gene TRBJ2-2. The CDR3 has 15 residues. Looked up from germline, CDR1 is SGHRS and CDR2 is YFSETQ. The CDR3 sequence is CASKKLQANTGELFF.

The chain combines TRBV12-3 or TRBV12-4 with TRBJ2-2; TCRdb gives TRBD2 as the D gene, but with no DNA this cannot be confirmed. The CDR3 consists of 15 residues. Here the CDR3 reads CASAALAGYTGELFF.

The chain combines TRBV11-2 with TRBJ2-1; checking the TCRdb D call of TRBD1 is not possible without DNA. Germline CDR1 and CDR2: SGHAT and FQNNGV. This CDR3 is built from 13 residues. CDR3 region: CASSQGGHIGQFF.

The CDR3 loop reads CASSGGSYEQYF. The chain combines TRBV12-3 or TRBV12-4 with TRBJ2-7; there is no DNA to check the TCRdb D call of TRBD1. The CDR3 is 12 residues long.

The genes are TRBV6-2 or TRBV6-3 and TRBJ1-1. The CDR3 sequence is 16 residues long. Germline V gene data show CDR1 as MNHEY and CDR2 as SVGEGT. The CDR3 loop reads CASSYSMTEQNTEAFF.

This chain links TRBV10-1 with TRBJ2-2. This CDR3 has 13 residues. Germline values: CDR1 WNHNN, CDR2 SYGVQD (reference sequence). CDR3 region: CASSDIRPGELFF.

The chain uses TRBV10-3 and TRBJ1-2. This CDR3 comprises 14 residues. Germline CDR1 reads ENHRY; CDR2 reads SYGVKD. The chain's CDR3 is CAISQEGSYYGYTF.

The rearrangement joins TRBV3-1 to TRBJ2-5; TCRdb selects TRBD1, and the lack of DNA leaves this call unchecked. The CDR3 consists of 12 residues. Germline V lookup: CDR1 LGHDT, CDR2 YNNKEL (reference sequence). The CDR3 sequence is CASLDRVQTQYF.

The CDR3 sequence is CASSGRTSGQETQYF. The chain is built from TRBV7-2 and TRBJ2-5; the TRBD2 assignment by TCRdb is unverifiable without DNA. The CDR3 consists of 15 residues. Per the germline V gene, CDR1 is SGHTA and CDR2 is FQGNSA.

The rearrangement joins TRBV4-1 to TRBJ2-5; TCRdb's D gene call, TRBD2, goes unchecked for lack of DNA. Germline CDR1 reads MGHRA; CDR2 reads YSYEKL. This CDR3 spans 15 amino acids. CDR3 in amino acids: CASSPLMGGTETQYF.